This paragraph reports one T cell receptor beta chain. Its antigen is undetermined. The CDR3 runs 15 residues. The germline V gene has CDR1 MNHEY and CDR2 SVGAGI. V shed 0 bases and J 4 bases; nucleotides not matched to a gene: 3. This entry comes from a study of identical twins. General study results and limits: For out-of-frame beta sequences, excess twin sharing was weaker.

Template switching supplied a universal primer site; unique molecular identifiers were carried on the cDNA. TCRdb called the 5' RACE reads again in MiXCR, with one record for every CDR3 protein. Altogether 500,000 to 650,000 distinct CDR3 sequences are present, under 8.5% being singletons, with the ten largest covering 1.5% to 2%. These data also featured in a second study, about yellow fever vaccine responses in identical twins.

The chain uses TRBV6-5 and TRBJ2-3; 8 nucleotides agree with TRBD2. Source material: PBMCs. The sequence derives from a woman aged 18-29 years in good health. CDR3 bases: TGTGCCAGCAGTTACTCAACGGGGGGGCCAGATACGCAGTATTTT. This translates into CASSYSTGGPDTQYF.